This T cell receptor (beta chain) was sequenced in a study of T cell responses to AZD1222 COVID-19 vaccine. Study-wide background: Second-dose schedules of about 4 or about 12 weeks were combined. General study points: Seropositivity was recorded at baseline in only a handful of AZD1222 recipients. Nearly half of spike-specific TCRs reportedly go after variant regions that carry no mutations.

Trimming took 5 bases from V and 5 from J; bases not matched to a gene: 12. The CDR3 length is 17 residues. From germline, CDR1 is LNHDA and CDR2 SQIVND (reference sequence). Using immunoSEQ multiplex PCR, the repertoire was profiled, and TCRdb retains in-frame clones only, with some absent. Among 84,000 or so clones listed, around 86% were seen once. About this clone itself: The antigen remains unidentified.

The chain has TRBV19 and TRBJ2-2; TRBD2 agrees at 9 bases. The source was peripheral blood, collected on day 0 of AZD1222 vaccination. This receptor was taken from an adult in good health. In DNA, the CDR3 is TGTGCCAGTAGTGGGGTAGCGGGAGTCGGGGGAACCGGGGAGCTGTTTTTT. Translated, it gives CASSGVAGVGGTGELFF. Full variable domain (missing parts from reference TRBV19 and TRBJ2-2): DGGITQSPKYLFRKEGQNVTLSCEQNLNHDAMYWYRQDPGQGLRLIYYSQIVNDFQKGDIAEGYSVSREKKESFPLTVTSAQKNPTAFYLCASSGVAGVGGTGELFFGEGSRLTVL.